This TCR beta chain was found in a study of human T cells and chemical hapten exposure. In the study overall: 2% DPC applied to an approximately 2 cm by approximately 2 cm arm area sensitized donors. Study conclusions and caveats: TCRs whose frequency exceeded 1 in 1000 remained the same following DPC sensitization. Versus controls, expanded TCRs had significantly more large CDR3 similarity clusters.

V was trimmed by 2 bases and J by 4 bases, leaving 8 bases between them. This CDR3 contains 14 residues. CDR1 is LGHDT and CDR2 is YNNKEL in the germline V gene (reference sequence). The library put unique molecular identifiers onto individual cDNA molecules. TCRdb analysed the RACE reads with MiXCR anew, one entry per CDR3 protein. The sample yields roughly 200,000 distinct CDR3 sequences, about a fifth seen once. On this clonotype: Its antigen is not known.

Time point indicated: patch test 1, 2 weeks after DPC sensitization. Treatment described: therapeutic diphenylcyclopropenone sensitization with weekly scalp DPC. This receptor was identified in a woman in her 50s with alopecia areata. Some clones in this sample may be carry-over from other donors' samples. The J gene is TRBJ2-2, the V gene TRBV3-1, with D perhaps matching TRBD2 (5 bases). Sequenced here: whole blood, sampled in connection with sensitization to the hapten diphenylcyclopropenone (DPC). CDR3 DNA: TGTGCCAGCAGCCAATCGGGAAGCACCGGGGAGCTGTTTTTT. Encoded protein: CASSQSGSTGELFF.